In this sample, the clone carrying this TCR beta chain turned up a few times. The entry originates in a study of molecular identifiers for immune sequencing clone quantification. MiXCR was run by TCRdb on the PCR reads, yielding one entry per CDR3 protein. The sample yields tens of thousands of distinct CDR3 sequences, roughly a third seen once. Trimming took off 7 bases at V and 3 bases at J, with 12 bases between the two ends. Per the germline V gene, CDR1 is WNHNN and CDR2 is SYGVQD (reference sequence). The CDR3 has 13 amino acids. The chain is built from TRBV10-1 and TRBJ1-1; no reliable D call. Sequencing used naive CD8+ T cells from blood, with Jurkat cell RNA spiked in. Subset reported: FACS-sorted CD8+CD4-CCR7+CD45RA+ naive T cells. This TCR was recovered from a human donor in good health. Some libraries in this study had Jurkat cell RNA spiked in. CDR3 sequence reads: CASTEDVDTEAFF. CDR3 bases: TGCGCCAGCACCGAGGACGTTGACACTGAAGCTTTCTTT.